Sequencing of this TCR beta chain was carried out in a study of technical replicates of blood from several donors. Using immunoSEQ multiplex PCR, the repertoire was profiled, and TCRdb retains in-frame clones only, with some absent. There are roughly 76,000 clones in the sample; roughly 93% occur only once, and around 0.42% lies in the top ten. Specimen: T cells isolated from PBMCs. This sequence originates from a human donor in good health.

The DNA for the CDR3 is TGTGCCAGCAGTGAGATACTTAACTATGGCTACACCTTC. Its protein is CASSEILNYGYTF. The genes are TRBV2 and TRBJ1-2; D unclear. This CDR3 has 13 residues. CDR1 and CDR2 (germline): SNHLY, FYNNEI. Between the trimmed V and J ends, which lost 3 bases and 1 base, there was a span of 6 bases.